This T cell receptor (beta chain) comes out of a study of T cell changes during pregnancy in multiple sclerosis. Assay: immunoSEQ multiplex PCR; the TCRdb copy retains only in-frame clones and omits some. The sample yields 28,000 or so clones, 90% to 95% seen once. V lost 4 bases, J lost 6 bases, and 11 bases lay in between. CDR1 LGHNA and CDR2 YNFKEQ come from the germline V gene. The CDR3 runs 13 residues. This chain links TRBV4-2 with TRBJ2-3; D gene ambiguous. The source of this sequence is a female donor with multiple sclerosis, enrolled in a pregnancy study. The sequences come from CD8+ T cells from peripheral blood mononuclear cells, collected before pregnancy. CDR3 sequence reads: CASSPQMVDTQYF. DNA for the CDR3: TGTGCCAGCAGCCCTCAGATGGTGGATACGCAGTATTTT.